This T cell receptor beta chain appears in the sequencing data of a study of shared clonotypes between healthy human individuals. Sequenced by immunoSEQ multiplex PCR; TCRdb stores in-frame clones only, minus some. The sample yields about 2.4 million clones, roughly 93% seen once. After removal of 4 bases from V and 0 bases from J, the junction contained 11 bases not matched to a gene. CDR3 length equals 18 residues. CDR1 SGHRS and CDR2 YFSETQ come from the germline V gene. This sequence joins TRBV5-1 and TRBJ2-1; 9 bases match TRBD1. The sequenced sample consisted of naive CD4+ T cells from PBMCs. The subset denotes: CD45RA+ positively selected. The receptor comes from a man between 18 and 29 years old in good health. Some clones in this sample may be carry-over from other donors' samples. CDR3 loop: CASSRAGQGLGSYNEQFF. CDR3 bases: TGCGCCAGCAGCCGGGCGGGACAGGGTCTAGGCTCCTACAATGAGCAGTTCTTC.